This T cell receptor beta chain was captured by sequencing in a study of cytotoxic CD8 clonotypes in ibrutinib-treated CLL. The CDR3 spans 14 residues. The V gene end was trimmed by 2 bases and the J gene end by 7 bases; junction bases not matched to a gene: 5. Germline CDR1 reads MNHEY; CDR2 reads SMNVEV (reference sequence). This clone has just one count. The target antigen is unknown. General study results and limits: Samples from sustained-remission and progressing patients were taken at different times. Increased clonality at ibrutinib response gave way to a return toward baseline at progression.

Libraries were prepared by immunoSEQ multiplex PCR; TCRdb keeps only in-frame clonotypes and omits some of them. The sample holds 150,000 to 250,000 clones, about 72% seen once. The sequence was collected from a human donor with chronic lymphocytic leukemia. Sequencing was performed on PBMCs, taken after 24 months of ibrutinib treatment. The chain has TRBV27 and TRBJ2-3; TRBD2 aligns across 8 bases. The CDR3 nucleotides read TGTGCCAGCAGTTTACCGGGAGGGCCGAATACGCAGTATTTT. This codes for CASSLPGGPNTQYF.